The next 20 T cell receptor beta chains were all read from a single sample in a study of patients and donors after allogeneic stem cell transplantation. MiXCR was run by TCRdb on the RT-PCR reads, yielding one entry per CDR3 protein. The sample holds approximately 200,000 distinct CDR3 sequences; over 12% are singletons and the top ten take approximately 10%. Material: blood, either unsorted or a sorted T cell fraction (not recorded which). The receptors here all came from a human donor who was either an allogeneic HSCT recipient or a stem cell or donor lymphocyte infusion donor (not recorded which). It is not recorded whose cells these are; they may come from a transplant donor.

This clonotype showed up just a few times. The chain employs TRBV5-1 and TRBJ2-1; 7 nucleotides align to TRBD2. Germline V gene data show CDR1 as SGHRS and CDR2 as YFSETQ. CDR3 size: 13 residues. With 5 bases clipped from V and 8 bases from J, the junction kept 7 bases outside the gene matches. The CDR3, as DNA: TGCGCCAGCAGTCTCACTAGCGAGGATGAGCAGTTCTTC. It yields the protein CASSLTSEDEQFF.

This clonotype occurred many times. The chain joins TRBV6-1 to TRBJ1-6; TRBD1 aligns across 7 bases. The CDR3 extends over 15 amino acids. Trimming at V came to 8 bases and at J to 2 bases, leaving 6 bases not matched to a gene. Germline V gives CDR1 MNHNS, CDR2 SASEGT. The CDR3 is CASSTGDTYNSPLHF. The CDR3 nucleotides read TGTGCCAGCTCTACAGGGGATACCTATAATTCACCCCTCCACTTT.

DNA of the CDR3: TGCAGTGCTGCGCAGGGGGCGGCCTACGAGCAGTACTTC. Protein product: CSAAQGAAYEQYF. V gene TRBV20-1 combines with J gene TRBJ2-7; TRBD1 agrees at 8 bases. The CDR3 spans 13 residues. Germline lookup yields CDR1 DFQATT and CDR2 SNEGSKA (reference sequence). V shed 5 bases and J 2 bases; nucleotides not matched to a gene: 5.

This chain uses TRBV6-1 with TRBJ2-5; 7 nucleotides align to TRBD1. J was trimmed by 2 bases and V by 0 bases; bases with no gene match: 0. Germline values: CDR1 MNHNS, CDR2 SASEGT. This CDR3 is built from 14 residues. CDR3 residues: CASSEARGQETQYF. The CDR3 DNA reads TGTGCCAGCAGTGAAGCCAGGGGGCAAGAGACCCAGTACTTC.

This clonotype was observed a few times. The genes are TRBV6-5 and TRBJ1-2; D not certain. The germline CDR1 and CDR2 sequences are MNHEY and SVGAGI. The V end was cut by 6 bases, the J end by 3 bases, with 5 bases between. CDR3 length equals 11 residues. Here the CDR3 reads CASRTYYGYTF. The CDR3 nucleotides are TGTGCCAGCAGGACTTACTATGGCTACACCTTC.

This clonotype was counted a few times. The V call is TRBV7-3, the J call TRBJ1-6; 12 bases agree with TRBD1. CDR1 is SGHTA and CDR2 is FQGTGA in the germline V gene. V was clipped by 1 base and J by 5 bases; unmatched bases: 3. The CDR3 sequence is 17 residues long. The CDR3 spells CASSLKGQGANNSPLHF. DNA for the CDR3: TGTGCCAGCAGCTTAAAGGGACAGGGGGCGAATAATTCACCCCTCCACTTT. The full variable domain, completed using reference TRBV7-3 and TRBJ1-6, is GAGVSQTPSNKVTEKGKYVELRCDPISGHTALYWYRQSLGQGPEFLIYFQGTGAADDSGLPNDRFFAVRPEGSVSTLKIQRTERGDSAVYLCASSLKGQGANNSPLHFGNGTRLTVT.

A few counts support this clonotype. The CDR3 protein is CASSLGDLGVDIQYF. The CDR3, as DNA: TGTGCCAGCAGCTTAGGGGATTTGGGTGTGGACATTCAGTACTTC. The rearrangement uses TRBV7-9 and TRBJ2-4; no reliable D call. CDR1 and CDR2 (germline): SEHNR, FQNEAQ (reference sequence). Trimming left V 1 base short and J 8 bases short, with 15 bases between. The CDR3 runs to 15 residues.

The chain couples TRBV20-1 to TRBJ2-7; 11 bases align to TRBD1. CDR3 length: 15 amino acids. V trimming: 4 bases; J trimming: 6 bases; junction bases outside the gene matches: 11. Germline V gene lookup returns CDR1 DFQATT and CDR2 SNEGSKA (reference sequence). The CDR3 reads CSANLFGQGAPEQYF. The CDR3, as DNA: TGCAGTGCTAACTTATTCGGACAGGGGGCGCCCGAGCAGTACTTC.

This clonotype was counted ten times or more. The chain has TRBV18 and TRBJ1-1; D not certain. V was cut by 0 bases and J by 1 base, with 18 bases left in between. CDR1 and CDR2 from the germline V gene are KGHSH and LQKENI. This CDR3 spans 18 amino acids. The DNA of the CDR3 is TGTGCCAGCTCACCACCGGTTGCAGTGTATCACCCGAACACTGAAGCTTTCTTT. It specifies CASSPPVAVYHPNTEAFF.

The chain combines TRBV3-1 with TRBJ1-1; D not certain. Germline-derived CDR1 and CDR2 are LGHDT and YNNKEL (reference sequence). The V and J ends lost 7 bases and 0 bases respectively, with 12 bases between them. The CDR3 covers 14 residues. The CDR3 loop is CASTKGGMNTEAFF. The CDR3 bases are TGTGCCAGCACGAAGGGAGGGATGAACACTGAAGCTTTCTTT.

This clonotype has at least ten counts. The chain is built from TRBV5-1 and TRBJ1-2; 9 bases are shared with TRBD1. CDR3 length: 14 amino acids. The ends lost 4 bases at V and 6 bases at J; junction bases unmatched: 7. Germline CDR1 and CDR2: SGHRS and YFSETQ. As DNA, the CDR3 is TGCGCCAGCAGCATCGGACAGGGGTGGGATGGCTACACCTTC. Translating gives CASSIGQGWDGYTF.

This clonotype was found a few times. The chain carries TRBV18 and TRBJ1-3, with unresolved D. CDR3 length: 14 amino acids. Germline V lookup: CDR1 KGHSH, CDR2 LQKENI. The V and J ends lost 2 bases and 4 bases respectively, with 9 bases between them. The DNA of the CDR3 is TGTGCCAGCTCACCAAACAGCGTCGGAAACACCATATATTTT. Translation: CASSPNSVGNTIYF.

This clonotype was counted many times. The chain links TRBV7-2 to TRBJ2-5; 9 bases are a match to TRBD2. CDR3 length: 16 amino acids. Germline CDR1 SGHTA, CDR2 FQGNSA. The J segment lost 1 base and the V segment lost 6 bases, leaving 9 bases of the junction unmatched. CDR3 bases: TGTGCCAGCAGAAGGGGGCGGGGGGGTTCCCAAGAGACCCAGTACTTC. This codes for CASRRGRGGSQETQYF.

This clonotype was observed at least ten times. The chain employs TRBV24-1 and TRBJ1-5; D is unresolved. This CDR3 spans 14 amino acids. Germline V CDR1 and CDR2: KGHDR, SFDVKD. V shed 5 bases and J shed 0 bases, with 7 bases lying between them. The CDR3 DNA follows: TGTGCCACCAGTGCCCAATTTAGCAATCAGCCCCAGCATTTT. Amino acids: CATSAQFSNQPQHF.

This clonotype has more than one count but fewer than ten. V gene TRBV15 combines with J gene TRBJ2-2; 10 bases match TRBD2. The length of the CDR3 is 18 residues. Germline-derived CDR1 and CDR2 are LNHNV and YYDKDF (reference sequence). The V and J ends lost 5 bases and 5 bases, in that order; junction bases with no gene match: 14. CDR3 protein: CATSRGGVAGGYTGELFF. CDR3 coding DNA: TGTGCCACCAGCCGGGGAGGAGTAGCGGGGGGATATACCGGGGAGCTGTTTTTT. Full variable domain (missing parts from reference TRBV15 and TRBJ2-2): DAMVIQNPRYQVTQFGKPVTLSCSQTLNHNVMYWYQQKSSQAPKLLFHYYDKDFNNEADTPDNFQSRRPNTSFCFLDIRSPGLGDTAMYLCATSRGGVAGGYTGELFFGEGSRLTVL.

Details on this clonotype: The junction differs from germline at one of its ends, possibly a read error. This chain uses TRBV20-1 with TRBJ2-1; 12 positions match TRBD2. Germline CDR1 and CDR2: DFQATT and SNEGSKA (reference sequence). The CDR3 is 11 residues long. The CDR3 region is CSARAGTSGSF. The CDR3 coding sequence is TGCAGTGCTAGAGCCGGGACTAGCGGGTCCTTC.

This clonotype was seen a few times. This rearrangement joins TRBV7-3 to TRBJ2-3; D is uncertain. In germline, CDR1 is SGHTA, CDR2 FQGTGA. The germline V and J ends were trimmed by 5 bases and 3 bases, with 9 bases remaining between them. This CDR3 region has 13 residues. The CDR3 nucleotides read TGTGCCAGCAGCACCCCGGGTACAGATACGCAGTATTTT. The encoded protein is CASSTPGTDTQYF.

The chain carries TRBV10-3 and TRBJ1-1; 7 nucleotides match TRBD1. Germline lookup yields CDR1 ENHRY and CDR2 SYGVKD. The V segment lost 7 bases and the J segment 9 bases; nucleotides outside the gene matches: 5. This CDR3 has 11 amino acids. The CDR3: CAINRDRQAFF. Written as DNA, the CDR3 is TGTGCCATCAATAGGGACAGACAAGCTTTCTTT.

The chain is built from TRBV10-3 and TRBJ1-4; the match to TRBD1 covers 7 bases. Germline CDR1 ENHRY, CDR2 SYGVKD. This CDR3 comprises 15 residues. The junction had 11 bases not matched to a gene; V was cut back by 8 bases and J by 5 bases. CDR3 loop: CAIRGGDRMNEKLFF. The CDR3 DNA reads TGTGCCATCCGGGGTGGGGACAGAATGAATGAAAAACTGTTTTTT.

This CDR3 reads CASSLPGLGGNEQFF. In nucleotides, the CDR3 is TGTGCCAGCAGCTTACCCGGGCTCGGGGGCAATGAGCAGTTCTTC. The gene calls are TRBV5-6 and TRBJ2-1, with TRBD2 as a possible D gene (6 bases). V was clipped by 2 bases and J by 6 bases, with 15 bases between them. CDR3 length: 15 amino acids. Germline-derived CDR1 and CDR2 are SGHDT and YYEEEE.